This is a list of T cell receptor beta chains from one sample in a study of cytomegalovirus exposure and HLA in healthy donors. Profiled with immunoSEQ multiplex PCR; TCRdb holds only in-frame clones, not every one. The sample shows approximately 150,000 clones, roughly four fifths of them seen only once. The sequenced sample consisted of PBMCs. These receptors all stem from a male donor in good health and CMV-seronegative. Both conserved end residues are part of each CDR3. D genes are given only for firm matches. Size tells how often a clone was seen (once, few, many) or the class of an expanded clone, and some rows leave it out.

clone size,D gene,V gene,J gene,CDR3 DNA,CDR3 protein
-,-,TRBV28,TRBJ1-5,TGTGCCAGCAGTCTACCCAGGGCACCCCAGCATTTT,CASSLPRAPQHF
-,TRBD1,TRBV28,TRBJ2-1,TGTGCCAGCACTCTAGGGGGCCTCGCAGTTGAGCAGTTCTTC,CASTLGGLAVEQFF
-,-,TRBV12-5,TRBJ2-5,TGTGCTAGTGGTTTGGACAGTTTAAGAGAGACCCAGTACTTC,CASGLDSLRETQYF
-,-,TRBV28,TRBJ1-4,TGTGCCAGCAGTTTCGCGGACAGCTCAAATGAAAAACTGTTTTTT,CASSFADSSNEKLFF
-,TRBD2,TRBV7-2,TRBJ2-3,TGTGCCAGCAGCTTAATGGGGCTAGCGGGTGATACGCAGTATTTT,CASSLMGLAGDTQYF
-,TRBD2,TRBV5-4,TRBJ2-3,TGTGCCAGCAGCATGCGACTAGCGGGAGGGAACACAGATACGCAGTATTTT,CASSMRLAGGNTDTQYF
few,TRBD2,TRBV7-3,TRBJ2-1,TGTGCCAGCAGCTCGGGACTAGCGGGAGAAAAGCAGTTCTTC,CASSSGLAGEKQFF
-,TRBD2,TRBV4-3,TRBJ2-7,TGCGCCAGCAGCCAGCAGACTAGCGCTGCCTACGAGCAGTACTTC,CASSQQTSAAYEQYF
-,-,TRBV7-9,TRBJ2-7,TGTGCCAGCAGCTTAGTGGTGTCCTACGAGCAGTACTTC,CASSLVVSYEQYF
-,-,TRBV7-9,TRBJ1-1,TGTGCCAGCAGCTTAGGCCCTGGCGCTTTCTTT,CASSLGPGAFF
-,-,TRBV28,TRBJ1-5,TGTGCCAGCAGTTTACTAGGACTCATGGGTAGCAATCAGCCCCAGCATTTT,CASSLLGLMGSNQPQHF
-,-,TRBV6-6,TRBJ2-1,TGTGCCAGCACCTCTGACAGGACCTACAATGAGCAGTTCTTC,CASTSDRTYNEQFF
few,TRBD1,TRBV29-1,TRBJ2-7,TGCAGCGGCCTGACAGGGTGGACAGGCGAGCAGTACTTC,CSGLTGWTGEQYF
-,-,TRBV19,TRBJ2-1,TGTGCCAGTAGTATTGGAGTATTGTACAATGAGCAGTTCTTC,CASSIGVLYNEQFF
once,TRBD1,TRBV4-1,TRBJ2-7,TGCGCCAGCAGCCAGGCCGACAGGGAAACTAACGAGCAGTACTTC,CASSQADRETNEQYF
-,-,TRBV19,TRBJ1-4,TGTGCCAGTATGGACACCACTAATGAAAAACTGTTTTTT,CASMDTTNEKLFF
-,TRBD1,TRBV6-5,TRBJ1-5,TGTGCCAGCAGACAGACAGGGAAACAGCCCCAGCATTTT,CASRQTGKQPQHF
-,TRBD2,TRBV19,TRBJ2-1,TGTGCCAGTAGCCCATTAGAGGTAGCGGGAGGCCAAGGGGGATACAATGAGCAGTTCTTC,CASSPLEVAGGQGGYNEQFF
-,-,TRBV14,TRBJ1-3,TGTGCCAGCAGCCAAGGCAGGCTGAGAAACACCATATATTTT,CASSQGRLRNTIYF
once,TRBD1,TRBV7-8,TRBJ1-3,TGTGCCAGCAGCTTAGCCCCCCTGACAGGGACCGGAAACACCATATATTTT,CASSLAPLTGTGNTIYF
once,-,TRBV7-3,TRBJ2-5,TGTGCCAGCAGCTTACAGGGGTCCCAAGAGACCCAGTACTTC,CASSLQGSQETQYF
-,-,TRBV27,TRBJ2-7,TGTGCCAGCAGTTTATCAGGCGGATACTCCTACGAGCAGTACTTC,CASSLSGGYSYEQYF
-,-,TRBV6-5,TRBJ2-2,TGTGCCAGCAGTTACGACAGCACCGGGGAGCTGTTTTTT,CASSYDSTGELFF
-,-,TRBV7-9,TRBJ2-7,TGTGCCAGCAAGATGGGGCAGGGCTTATCCGAGCAGTACTTC,CASKMGQGLSEQYF
-,TRBD2,TRBV27,TRBJ2-3,TGTGCCAGCTCCTGGGCTAGCGGGACCACAGATACGCAGTATTTT,CASSWASGTTDTQYF
-,TRBD2,TRBV27,TRBJ2-2,TGTGCCAGCAGTTTATTGAGGGGAGGGGTCGGGACCGGGGAGCTGTTTTTT,CASSLLRGGVGTGELFF